A selection of T cell receptor beta chains follows, all from one sample in a study of blood T cell repertoires in COVID-19. Method: immunoSEQ multiplex PCR; TCRdb's copy keeps in-frame clones and lacks some. Found here are about 130,000 clones, roughly 90% of them singletons; the top ten hold around 2.3%. Sequencing used PBMCs or T cells enriched from blood (not recorded which). Receptor source: a woman aged 45-65 years who had recovered from COVID-19. CDR3s include the opening cysteine and the closing phenylalanine or tryptophan. Each record gives: J gene, V gene, D gene, clone size, CDR3 protein, CDR3 DNA. D genes are given only for firm matches. A row's size may be missing; if present it is once, few, many or a size class.

>TRBJ2-3|TRBV6-1|TRBD1|few
CASSDRQGLTDTQYF
TGTGCCAGCAGTGATCGACAGGGCCTAACAGATACGCAGTATTTT
>TRBJ2-2|TRBV10-3|TRBD2|once
CAIRPGGPAGELFF
TGTGCCATCAGGCCGGGGGGGCCCGCCGGGGAGCTGTTTTTT
>TRBJ2-3|TRBV11-3|TRBD1|.
CASSLGQGFTDTQYF
TGTGCCAGCAGCCTAGGACAGGGGTTCACAGATACGCAGTATTTT
>TRBJ2-7|TRBV6-5|.|.
CASNAGFVEQYF
TGTGCCAGCAACGCAGGGTTTGTCGAGCAGTACTTC
>TRBJ1-3|TRBV6-5|.|.
CASSYEGGVSGNTIYF
TGTGCCAGCAGTTACGAGGGAGGCGTCTCTGGAAACACCATATATTTT
>TRBJ2-1|TRBV19|TRBD2|.
CASSIPPSGGNNEQFF
TGTGCCAGTAGTATACCCCCTAGCGGGGGGAACAATGAGCAGTTCTTC
>TRBJ1-6|TRBV9|.|.
CASSVSGIGGNSPLHF
TGTGCCAGCAGCGTGTCAGGGATAGGTGGTAATTCACCCCTCCACTTT
>TRBJ2-1|TRBV5-1|TRBD2|once
CASSWLPGLAGGNSYNEQFF
TGCGCCAGCAGTTGGCTTCCGGGACTAGCGGGGGGCAACTCCTACAATGAGCAGTTCTTC
>TRBJ1-4|TRBV11-3|TRBD1|.
CASSLSQGVNEKLFF
TGTGCCAGCAGCTTATCTCAGGGGGTTAATGAAAAACTGTTTTTT
>TRBJ2-3|TRBV11-2|TRBD2|.
CASSLGIAGGPTDTQYF
TGTGCCAGCAGCTTAGGAATAGCGGGGGGACCCACAGATACGCAGTATTTT
>TRBJ1-5|TRBV5-1|.|.
CASSLVAGGNQPQHF
TGCGCCAGCAGCTTGGTCGCAGGGGGCAATCAGCCCCAGCATTTT
>TRBJ1-1|TRBV4-1|.|.
CASSQVGQVNTEAFF
TGCGCCAGCAGCCAAGTTGGGCAGGTGAACACTGAAGCTTTCTTT
>TRBJ2-3|TRBV7-3|.|.
CASSLLTSTDTQYF
TGTGCCAGCAGCCTCCTAACTAGCACAGATACGCAGTATTTT
>TRBJ2-2|TRBV11-3|.|.
CASSFRTTVGTGELFF
TGTGCCAGCAGCTTCAGGACAACAGTAGGAACCGGGGAGCTGTTTTTT
>TRBJ1-5|TRBV4-3|.|.
CASSQGAPGDQPQHF
TGCGCCAGCAGCCAAGGAGCACCAGGGGACCAGCCCCAGCATTTT
>TRBJ1-1|TRBV9|TRBD1|.
CASSVGGQGSGEAFF
TGTGCCAGCAGCGTAGGGGGACAGGGGTCCGGTGAAGCTTTCTTT
>TRBJ2-1|TRBV10-3|.|.
CAISESVRGEQFF
TGTGCCATCAGTGAGTCGGTCCGGGGAGAGCAGTTCTTC
>TRBJ2-1|TRBV5-4|TRBD2|.
CASSPGPTSGGYNEQFF
TGTGCCAGCAGCCCCGGGCCGACTAGCGGGGGGTACAATGAGCAGTTCTTC
>TRBJ1-3|TRBV5-4|TRBD1|few
CASRTGMSSGNTIYF
TGTGCCAGCCGGACAGGGATGTCCTCTGGAAACACCATATATTTT
>TRBJ2-7|TRBV5-8|.|.
CASSLALREQYF
TGTGCCAGCAGCTTGGCCTTGAGGGAGCAGTACTTC
>TRBJ2-3|TRBV5-5|TRBD1|.
CASSSDRGITDTQYF
TGTGCCAGCAGCTCTGACAGGGGGATCACAGATACGCAGTATTTT
>TRBJ2-5|TRBV5-4|.|.
CASSNLAQETQYF
TGTGCCAGCAGCAACCTAGCGCAGGAGACCCAGTACTTC
>TRBJ2-2|TRBV4-2|TRBD2|.
CASSQTLLDSGGAGELFF
TGTGCCAGCAGCCAAACCTTATTAGATAGCGGGGGGGCCGGGGAGCTGTTTTTT
>TRBJ2-7|TRBV6-2/TRBV6-3|.|.
CASSLGGYEQYF
TGTGCCAGCAGTCTAGGGGGCTACGAGCAGTACTTC
>TRBJ1-2|TRBV5-4|TRBD1|.
CASSVQKQGADYGYTF
TGTGCCAGCAGCGTCCAAAAACAGGGGGCGGACTATGGCTACACCTTC
>TRBJ2-2|TRBV19|.|.
CASTDTTNTGELFF
TGTGCCAGTACGGACACAACGAACACCGGGGAGCTGTTTTTT
>TRBJ1-1|TRBV9|TRBD1|.
CASSVRDRPNTEAFF
TGTGCCAGCAGCGTCCGGGACAGGCCCAACACTGAAGCTTTCTTT
>TRBJ1-3|TRBV11-2|.|.
CASSLDQGSGNTIYF
TGTGCCAGCAGCTTAGACCAGGGTTCCGGAAACACCATATATTTT
>TRBJ2-5|TRBV18|.|.
CANSSEGRTQYF
TGTGCCAACTCGTCGGAGGGTAGGACCCAGTACTTC
>TRBJ2-7|TRBV14|.|few
CASSRDRIAYEQYF
TGTGCCAGCAGCCGTGACAGGATTGCCTACGAGCAGTACTTC
>TRBJ2-5|TRBV2|TRBD2|.
CASSVGAGGSQETQYF
TGTGCCAGCAGTGTAGGAGCGGGGGGCTCCCAAGAGACCCAGTACTTC
>TRBJ1-1|TRBV7-8|.|.
CASRLTGRNTEAFF
TGTGCCAGCAGACTGACGGGGAGGAACACTGAAGCTTTCTTT
>TRBJ2-1|TRBV12-3/TRBV12-4|.|.
CASSFRQGGEQFF
TGTGCCAGCAGTTTTAGGCAGGGGGGAGAGCAGTTCTTC
>TRBJ1-1|TRBV16|TRBD1|.
CASSQSTGREAFF
TGTGCCAGCAGCCAATCGACAGGGCGTGAAGCTTTCTTT
>TRBJ2-5|TRBV3-1/TRBV3-2|TRBD2|.
CASSQGSPAGGRETQYF
TGTGCCAGCAGCCAAGGGAGCCCGGCGGGGGGGCGGGAGACCCAGTACTTC
>TRBJ1-6|TRBV25-1|TRBD1|.
CASSAMDRGYSPLHF
TGTGCCAGCAGTGCAATGGACAGGGGGTATTCACCCCTCCACTTT
>TRBJ2-7|TRBV9|TRBD1|.
CASSVSGTGAYEQYF
TGTGCCAGCAGCGTATCGGGGACAGGGGCCTACGAGCAGTACTTC
>TRBJ1-1|TRBV21-1|.|.
CASKWGQGFDGTSDWFTEAFF
TGTGCCAGCAAGTGGGGACAGGGTTTCGACGGAACTTCTGACTGGTTCACTGAAGCTTTCTTT
>TRBJ2-2|TRBV5-1|TRBD2|.
CASSSNPGLVGPGELFF
TGCGCCAGCAGCTCTAACCCGGGACTAGTAGGCCCCGGGGAGCTGTTTTTT
>TRBJ1-5|TRBV15|.|once
CATSRDLGGNQPQHF
TGTGCCACCAGCAGAGATCTAGGGGGCAATCAGCCCCAGCATTTT
>TRBJ2-3|TRBV10-2|TRBD2|.
CASSGTSGGSSDTQYF
TGCGCCAGCAGCGGGACTAGCGGGGGGTCCTCAGATACGCAGTATTTT
>TRBJ2-2|TRBV27|.|.
CASSLRGELFF
TGTGCCAGCAGTTTACGGGGGGAGCTGTTTTTT
>TRBJ1-1|TRBV7-9|.|few
CASSLSRVGNTEAFF
TGTGCCAGCAGCTTATCGAGGGTAGGGAACACTGAAGCTTTCTTT
>TRBJ2-2|TRBV11-3|.|.
CASSQGGGDTGELFF
TGTGCCAGCAGCCAGGGTGGAGGGGACACCGGGGAGCTGTTTTTT
>TRBJ1-1|TRBV19|.|.
CASSFGVVNTEAFF
TGTGCCAGTAGCTTCGGGGTCGTGAACACTGAAGCTTTCTTT
>TRBJ1-1|TRBV11-2|TRBD1|.
CASSQTGGRLAFF
TGTGCCAGCAGCCAGACAGGGGGTCGTCTGGCTTTCTTT
>TRBJ2-1|TRBV5-8|.|.
CASSLSVGGPSYNEQFF
TGTGCCAGCAGCTTGTCGGTGGGGGGGCCCTCCTACAATGAGCAGTTCTTC
>TRBJ1-2|TRBV29-1|.|.
CSVATGTHYGYTF
TGCAGCGTCGCAACCGGGACTCACTATGGCTACACCTTC
>TRBJ2-7|TRBV5-4|.|.
CASSLVGANSEQYF
TGTGCCAGCAGCTTGGTAGGGGCAAATAGCGAGCAGTACTTC